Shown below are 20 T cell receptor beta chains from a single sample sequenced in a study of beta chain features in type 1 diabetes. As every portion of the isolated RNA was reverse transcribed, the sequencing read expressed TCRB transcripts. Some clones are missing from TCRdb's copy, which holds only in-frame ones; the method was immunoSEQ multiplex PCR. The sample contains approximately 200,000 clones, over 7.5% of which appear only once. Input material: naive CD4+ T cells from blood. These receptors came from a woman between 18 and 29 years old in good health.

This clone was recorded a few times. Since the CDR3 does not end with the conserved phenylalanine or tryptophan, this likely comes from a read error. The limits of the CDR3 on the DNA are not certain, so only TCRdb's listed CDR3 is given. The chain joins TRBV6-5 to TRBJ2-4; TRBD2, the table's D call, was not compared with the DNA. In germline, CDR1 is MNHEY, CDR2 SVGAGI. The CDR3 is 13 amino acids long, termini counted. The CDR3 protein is CASSRISAGANQP.

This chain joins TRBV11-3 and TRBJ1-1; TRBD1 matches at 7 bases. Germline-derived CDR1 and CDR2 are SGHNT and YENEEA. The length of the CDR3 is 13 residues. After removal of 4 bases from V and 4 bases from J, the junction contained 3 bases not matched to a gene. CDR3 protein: CASSYRGGTEAFF. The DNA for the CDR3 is TGTGCCAGCAGCTACAGGGGCGGCACTGAAGCTTTCTTT.

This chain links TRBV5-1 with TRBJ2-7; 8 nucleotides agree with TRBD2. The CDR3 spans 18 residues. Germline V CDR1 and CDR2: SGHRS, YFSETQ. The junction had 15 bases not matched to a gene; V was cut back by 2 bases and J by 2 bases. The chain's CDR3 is CASSFSAGGEIGTYEQYF. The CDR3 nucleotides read TGCGCCAGCAGCTTTTCCGCGGGGGGCGAAATTGGGACCTACGAGCAGTACTTC.

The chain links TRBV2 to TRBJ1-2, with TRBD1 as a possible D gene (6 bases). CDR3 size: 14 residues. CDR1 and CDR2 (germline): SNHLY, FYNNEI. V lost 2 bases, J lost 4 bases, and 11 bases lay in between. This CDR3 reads CASSEQGRGYGYTF. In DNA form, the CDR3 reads TGTGCCAGCAGTGAACAGGGGCGCGGCTATGGCTACACCTTC. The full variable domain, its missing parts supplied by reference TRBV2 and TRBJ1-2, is EPEVTQTPSHQVTQMGQEVILRCVPISNHLYFYWYRQILGQKVEFLVSFYNNEISEKSEIFDDQFSVERPDGSNFTLKIRSTKLEDSAMYFCASSEQGRGYGYTFGSGTRLTVV.

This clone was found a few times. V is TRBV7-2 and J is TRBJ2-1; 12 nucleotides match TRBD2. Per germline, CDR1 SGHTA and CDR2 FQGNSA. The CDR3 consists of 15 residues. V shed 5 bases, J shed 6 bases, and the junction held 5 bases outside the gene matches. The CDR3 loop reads CASSRTSGTGNEQFF. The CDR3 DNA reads TGTGCCAGCAGCCGGACTAGCGGGACGGGCAATGAGCAGTTCTTC.

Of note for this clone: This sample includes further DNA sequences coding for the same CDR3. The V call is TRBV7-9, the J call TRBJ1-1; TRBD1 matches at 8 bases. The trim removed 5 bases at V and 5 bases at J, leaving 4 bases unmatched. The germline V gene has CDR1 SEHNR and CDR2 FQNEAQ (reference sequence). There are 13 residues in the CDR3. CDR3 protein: CASSPTGGTEAFF. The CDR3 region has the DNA TGTGCCAGCAGCCCCACAGGGGGGACTGAAGCTTTCTTT.

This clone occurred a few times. The DNA of the CDR3 is TGTGCCAGCAGTTTTTTACGGGATAGCAATCAGCCCCAGCATTTT. The encoded protein is CASSFLRDSNQPQHF. J is TRBJ1-5 and V is TRBV28; no definite D call. The V end lost 3 bases, the J end lost 0 bases, and 9 bases lay between the germline ends. This CDR3 spans 15 amino acids. Germline V lookup: CDR1 MDHEN, CDR2 SYDVKM. Using reference TRBV28 and TRBJ1-5 for the parts outside the CDR3, the full variable domain is DVKVTQSSRYLVKRTGEKVFLECVQDMDHENMFWYRQDPGLGLRLIYFSYDVKMKEKGDIPEGYSVSREKKERFSLILESASTNQTSMYLCASSFLRDSNQPQHFGDGTRLSIL.

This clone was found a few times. This chain's CDR3 is CASSTKGRYTF. Here the CDR3 DNA reads TGTGCCAGTAGTACCAAGGGGAGGTACACCTTC. The chain employs TRBV19 and TRBJ1-2, with a weak D call TRBD1 (5 bases). V dropped 4 bases and J dropped 11 bases, with 11 bases sitting between them. CDR3 length equals 11 residues. The germline gives CDR1 LNHDA, CDR2 SQIVND (reference sequence). Combining the CDR3 with reference TRBV19 and TRBJ1-2 gives the whole variable domain DGGITQSPKYLFRKEGQNVTLSCEQNLNHDAMYWYRQDPGQGLRLIYYSQIVNDFQKGDIAEGYSVSREKKESFPLTVTSAQKNPTAFYLCASSTKGRYTFGSGTRLTVV.

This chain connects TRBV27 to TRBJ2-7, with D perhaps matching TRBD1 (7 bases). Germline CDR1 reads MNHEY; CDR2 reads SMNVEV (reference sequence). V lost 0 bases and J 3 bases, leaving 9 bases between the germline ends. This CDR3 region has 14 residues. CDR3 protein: CASSLSRDSYEQYF. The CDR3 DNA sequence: TGTGCCAGCAGTTTATCGCGGGACAGCTACGAGCAGTACTTC.

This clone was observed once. The CDR3, as DNA: TGTGCCAGCAGCTTTCGTAGCGGGAGCACCGGGGAGCTGTTTTTT. This sequence encodes CASSFRSGSTGELFF. The chain is built from TRBV5-6 and TRBJ2-2; 9 nucleotides agree with TRBD2. From germline, CDR1 is SGHDT and CDR2 YYEEEE. V was pared by 2 bases and J by 4 bases, with 3 bases of the junction left unmatched. The CDR3 is 15 residues long.

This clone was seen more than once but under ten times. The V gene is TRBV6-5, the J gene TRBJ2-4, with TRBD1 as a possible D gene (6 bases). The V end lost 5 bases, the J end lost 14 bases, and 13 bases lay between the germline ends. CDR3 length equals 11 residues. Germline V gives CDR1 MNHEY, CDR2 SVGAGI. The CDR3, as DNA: TGTGCCAGCAGTGTTGGACAGAGAGAGTACTTC. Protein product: CASSVGQREYF.

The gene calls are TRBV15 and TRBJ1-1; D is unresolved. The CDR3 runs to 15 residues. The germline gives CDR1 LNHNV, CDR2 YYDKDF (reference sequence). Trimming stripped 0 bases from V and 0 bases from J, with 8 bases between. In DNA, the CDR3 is TGTGCCACCAGCAGAGATCCGGGGATGAACACTGAAGCTTTCTTT. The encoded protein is CATSRDPGMNTEAFF. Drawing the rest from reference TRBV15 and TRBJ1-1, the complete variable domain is DAMVIQNPRYQVTQFGKPVTLSCSQTLNHNVMYWYQQKSSQAPKLLFHYYDKDFNNEADTPDNFQSRRPNTSFCFLDIRSPGLGDTAMYLCATSRDPGMNTEAFFGQGTRLTVV.

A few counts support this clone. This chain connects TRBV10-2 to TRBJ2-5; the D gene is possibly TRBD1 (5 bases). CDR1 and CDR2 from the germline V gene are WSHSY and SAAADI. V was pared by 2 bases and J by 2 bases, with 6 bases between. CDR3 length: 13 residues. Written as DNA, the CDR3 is TGCGCCAGCAGTGAGGACAGTCAAGAGACCCAGTACTTC. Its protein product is CASSEDSQETQYF.

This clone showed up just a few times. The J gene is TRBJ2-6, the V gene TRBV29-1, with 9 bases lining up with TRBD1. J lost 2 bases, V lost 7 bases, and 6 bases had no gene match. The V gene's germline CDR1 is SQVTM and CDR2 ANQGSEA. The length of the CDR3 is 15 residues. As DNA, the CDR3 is TGCAGCGCCTCCGGGACAGGGACTGGGGCCAACGTCCTGACTTTC. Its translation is CSASGTGTGANVLTF.

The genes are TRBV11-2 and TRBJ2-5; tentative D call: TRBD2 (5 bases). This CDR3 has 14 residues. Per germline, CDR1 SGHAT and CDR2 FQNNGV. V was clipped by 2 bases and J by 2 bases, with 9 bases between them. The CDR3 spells CASSLSLAQETQYF. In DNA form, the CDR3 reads TGTGCCAGCAGCTTAAGCCTAGCTCAAGAGACCCAGTACTTC. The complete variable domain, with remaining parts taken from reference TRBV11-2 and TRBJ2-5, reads EAGVAQSPRYKIIEKRQSVAFWCNPISGHATLYWYQQILGQGPKLLIQFQNNGVVDDSQLPKDRFSAERLKGVDSTLKIQPAKLEDSAVYLCASSLSLAQETQYFGPGTRLLVL.

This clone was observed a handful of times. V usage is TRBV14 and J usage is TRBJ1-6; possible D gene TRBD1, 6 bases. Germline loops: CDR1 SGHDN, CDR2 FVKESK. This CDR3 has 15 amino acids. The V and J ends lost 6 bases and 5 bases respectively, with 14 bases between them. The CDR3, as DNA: TGTGCCAGCAGTAAAACAGGGCTTGATAATTCACCCCTCCACTTT. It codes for CASSKTGLDNSPLHF.

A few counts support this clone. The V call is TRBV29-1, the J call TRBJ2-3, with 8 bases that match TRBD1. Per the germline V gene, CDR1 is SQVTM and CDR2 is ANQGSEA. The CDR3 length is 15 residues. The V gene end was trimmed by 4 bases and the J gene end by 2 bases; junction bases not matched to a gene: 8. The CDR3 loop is CSVVEGQGFTDTQYF. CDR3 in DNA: TGCAGCGTTGTAGAAGGACAGGGATTCACAGATACGCAGTATTTT.

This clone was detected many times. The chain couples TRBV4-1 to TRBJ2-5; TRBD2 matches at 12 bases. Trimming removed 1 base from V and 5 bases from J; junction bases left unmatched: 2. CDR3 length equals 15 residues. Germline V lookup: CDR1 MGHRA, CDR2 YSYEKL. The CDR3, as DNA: TGCGCCAGCAGCCAAGCTAGCGGGGGGGTTGAGACCCAGTACTTC. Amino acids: CASSQASGGVETQYF.

In DNA form, the CDR3 reads TGTGCCAGCAGCGCGCAGGGGGGAACTGAAGCTTTCTTT. Protein: CASSAQGGTEAFF. This chain joins TRBV7-9 and TRBJ1-1; 7 bases are shared with TRBD1. After removal of 5 bases from V and 5 bases from J, the junction contained 5 bases not matched to a gene. The CDR3 runs 13 residues. Looked up from germline, CDR1 is SEHNR and CDR2 is FQNEAQ (reference sequence). Filled out from reference TRBV7-9 and TRBJ1-1, the complete variable domain reads DTGVSQNPRHKITKRGQNVTFRCDPISEHNRLYWYRQTLGQGPEFLTYFQNEAQLEKSRLLSDRFSAERPKGSFSTLEIQRTEQGDSAMYLCASSAQGGTEAFFGQGTRLTVV.

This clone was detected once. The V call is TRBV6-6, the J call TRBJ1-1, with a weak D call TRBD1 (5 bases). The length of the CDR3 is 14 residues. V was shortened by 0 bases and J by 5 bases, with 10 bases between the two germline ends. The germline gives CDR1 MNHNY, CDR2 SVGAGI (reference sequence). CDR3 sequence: CASSYSRGRTEAFF. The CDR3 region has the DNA TGTGCCAGCAGTTACTCAAGGGGAAGGACTGAAGCTTTCTTT.